The present T cell receptor (beta chain) was sequenced within a study of glioma-infiltrating T cells. Study-level findings and limits: Above-expected tissue-blood divergence occurred in all gliomas, most in low-grade ones.

Amplification of TCR alpha and beta CDR3 regions from RNA used iRepertoire nested multiplex PCR. Input was about 100-450 ng of tissue mRNA or PBMC total RNA. TCRdb called the multiplex PCR reads again in MiXCR, with one record for every CDR3 protein. The profile covers around 90,000 distinct CDR3 sequences, with 35% to 45% appearing a single time and 30% to 40% taken by the ten largest. Comment on this clonotype: The antigen remains unidentified. One end of the junction varies from germline; a read error may be responsible.

Input material: glioma tissue, nonneoplastic brain tissue, or PBMCs (not recorded which). The TCR originated in a human donor with low-grade glioma or glioblastoma, undergoing nonglioma brain surgery, or in good health (not recorded which).

This CDR3 reads CSSSTRTEFQETQYF. The CDR3 DNA follows: TGTTCCAGCAGCACCCGGACGGAATTCCAAGAGACCCAGTACTTC. The V and J genes are TRBV11-2 and TRBJ2-5, with D unresolved. From germline, CDR1 is SGHAT and CDR2 FQNNGV. This CDR3 is built from 15 residues.